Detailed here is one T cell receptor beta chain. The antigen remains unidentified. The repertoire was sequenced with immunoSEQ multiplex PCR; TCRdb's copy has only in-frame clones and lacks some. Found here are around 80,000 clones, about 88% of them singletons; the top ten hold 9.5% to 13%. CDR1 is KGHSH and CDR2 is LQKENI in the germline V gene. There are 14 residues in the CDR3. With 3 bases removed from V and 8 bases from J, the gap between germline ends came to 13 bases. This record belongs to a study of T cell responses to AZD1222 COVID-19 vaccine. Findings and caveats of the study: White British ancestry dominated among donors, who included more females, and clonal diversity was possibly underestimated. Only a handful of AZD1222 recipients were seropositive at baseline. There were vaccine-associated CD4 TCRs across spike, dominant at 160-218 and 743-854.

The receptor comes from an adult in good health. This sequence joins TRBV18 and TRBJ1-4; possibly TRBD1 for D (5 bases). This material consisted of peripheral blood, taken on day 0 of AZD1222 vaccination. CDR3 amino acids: CASSPLQVAEKLFF. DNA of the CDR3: TGTGCCAGCTCACCGCTACAGGTAGCAGAAAAACTGTTTTTT.